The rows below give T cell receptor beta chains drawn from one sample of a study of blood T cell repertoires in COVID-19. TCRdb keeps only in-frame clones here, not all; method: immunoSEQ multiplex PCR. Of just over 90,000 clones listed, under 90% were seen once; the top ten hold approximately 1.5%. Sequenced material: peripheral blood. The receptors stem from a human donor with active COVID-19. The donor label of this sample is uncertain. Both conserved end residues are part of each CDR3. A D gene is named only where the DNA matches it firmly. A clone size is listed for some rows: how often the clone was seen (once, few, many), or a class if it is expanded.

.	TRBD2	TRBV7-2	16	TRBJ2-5	TGTGCCAGCAGCTTAGGGGTAGCGGGGGGGCAAGAGACCCAGTACTTC	CASSLGVAGGQETQYF
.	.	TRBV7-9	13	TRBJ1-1	TGTGCCAGCAGCTTATACAGGAACACTGAAGCTTTCTTT	CASSLYRNTEAFF
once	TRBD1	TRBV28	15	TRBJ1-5	TGTGCCAGCAGGAGCCGGGACAGGGGGCGTCAGCCCCAGCATTTT	CASRSRDRGRQPQHF
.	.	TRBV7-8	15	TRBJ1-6	TGTGCCAGCAGCTCAGGGGCCGGTTATAATTCACCCCTCCACTTT	CASSSGAGYNSPLHF
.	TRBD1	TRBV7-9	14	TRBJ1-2	TGTGCCAGCAGCTTACCGGGACAGGCGCCCGGCTACACCTTC	CASSLPGQAPGYTF
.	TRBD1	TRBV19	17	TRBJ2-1	TGTGCCAGTAGCTTATGGGGACAGGGGGGGGCCGGGAATGAGCAGTTCTTC	CASSLWGQGGAGNEQFF
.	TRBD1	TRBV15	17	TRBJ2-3	TGTGCCACCAGCAGAACCGACAGGGGGCTGAGGACGAGTACGCAGTATTTT	CATSRTDRGLRTSTQYF
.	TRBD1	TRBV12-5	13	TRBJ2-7	TGTGCTAGTGGTTTGAGGGGGCTAGGGGAGCAGTACTTC	CASGLRGLGEQYF
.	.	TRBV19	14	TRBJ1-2	TGTGCCAGTAGTATTCGGCGGCTTAACTATGGCTACACCTTC	CASSIRRLNYGYTF
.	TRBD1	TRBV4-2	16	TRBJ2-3	TGTGCCAGCAGCAGGCCTGGGACAGGCGCCCCAGATACGCAGTATTTT	CASSRPGTGAPDTQYF
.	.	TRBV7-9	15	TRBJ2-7	TGTGCCAGCAGCTTAAGGACAGAGTTTTCCTACGAGCAGTACTTC	CASSLRTEFSYEQYF
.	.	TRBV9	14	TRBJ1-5	TGTGCCAGCAGCGCCGGGTTGGGCAATCAGCCCCAGCATTTT	CASSAGLGNQPQHF
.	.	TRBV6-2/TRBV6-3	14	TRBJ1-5	TGTGCCAGCAGTTCAGGACAGCCCGCCTCGACCCAGCATTTT	CASSSGQPASTQHF
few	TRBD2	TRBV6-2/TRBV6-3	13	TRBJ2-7	TGTGCCAGCAGTTTGACAGCGGGAGGAGAGCAGTACTTC	CASSLTAGGEQYF
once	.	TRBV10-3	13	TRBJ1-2	TGTGCCATCAGTGGACAGCTTAACTATGGCTACACCTTC	CAISGQLNYGYTF
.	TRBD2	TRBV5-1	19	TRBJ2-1	TGCGCCAGCAGCTTGACGGGGACTAGCGGGGTTATCTCCTACAATGAGCAGTTCTTC	CASSLTGTSGVISYNEQFF
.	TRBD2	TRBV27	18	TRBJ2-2	TGTGCCAGCCGGGCATGGACTAGCGGGGGGGCCGTCACCGGGGAGCTGTTTTTT	CASRAWTSGGAVTGELFF
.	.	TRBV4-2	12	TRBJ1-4	TGTGCCAGCAGCCCCCGCGGGGTGGAACTGTTTTTT	CASSPRGVELFF
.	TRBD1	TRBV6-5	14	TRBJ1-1	TGTGTCGACGAGAGACAGGGCGCCCTTTGGGAAGCTTTCTTT	CVDERQGALWEAFF
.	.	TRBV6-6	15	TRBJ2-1	TGTGCCAGCATTTATACAGGAAGCTCCTACAATGAGCAGTTCTTC	CASIYTGSSYNEQFF
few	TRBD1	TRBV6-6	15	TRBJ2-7	TGTGCCAGCAGGCAGGGGACAGGGGGCTCCTACGAGCAGTACTTC	CASRQGTGGSYEQYF
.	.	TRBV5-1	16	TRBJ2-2	TGCGCCAGCAGAGGGGGCGGGACGGCGAACACCGGGGAGCTGTTTTTT	CASRGGGTANTGELFF
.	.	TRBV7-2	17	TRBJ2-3	TGTGCCAGCACCGCCTTGGGCAGGGTATCCCTCACAGATACGCAGTATTTT	CASTALGRVSLTDTQYF
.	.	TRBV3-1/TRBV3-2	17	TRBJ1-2	TGTGCCAGCAGCCAAGGAGGGACAACTGGCCATAACTATGGCTACACCTTC	CASSQGGTTGHNYGYTF
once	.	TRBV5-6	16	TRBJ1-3	TGTGCCAGCAGTGAGGACCCGGGAGATCCTGGAAACACCATATATTTT	CASSEDPGDPGNTIYF
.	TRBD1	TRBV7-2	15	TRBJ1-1	TGTGCCAGCAGGACCCTACAGGGGCGGGGCACTGAAGCTTTCTTT	CASRTLQGRGTEAFF
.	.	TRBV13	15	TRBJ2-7	TGTGCCAGCAGCCTGACCCAATCGGGGATAGACGAGCAGTACTTC	CASSLTQSGIDEQYF
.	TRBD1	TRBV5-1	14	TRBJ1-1	TGCGCCAGCAGCTACGACAGGGTGAACACTGAAGCTTTCTTT	CASSYDRVNTEAFF